The clone carrying this T cell receptor (beta chain) has a count of ten or more. Its antigen remains unidentified. TCRdb recomputed calls from the 5' RACE reads with MiXCR, one row per CDR3 protein. The profile covers fewer than 200,000 distinct CDR3 sequences, with 20% to 25% appearing a single time and 20% to 25% taken by the ten largest. These data are taken from a study of T-cell memory formation after mild COVID-19. Study-level information: TCR clusters were mostly donor specific.

Germline CDR1 SGHVS, CDR2 FQNEAQ. V was pared by 4 bases and J by 3 bases, with 11 bases of the junction left unmatched. This CDR3 has 17 amino acids. General observations from the study: Chiefly within CM and EM were the contracting CD4+ clones; CD8+ ones were within EMRA. Day 15 to 85 contractors were CD4/CD8 balanced; later expanders leaned CD4+.

Input material: PBMCs or a T cell subset sorted from them (not recorded which). The TCR was taken from an adult woman who had mild COVID-19 (a few samples of this study predate the infection). Cell type and time point are not known. The rearrangement joins TRBV7-8 to TRBJ2-2; TRBD1 agrees at 7 bases. The CDR3, as DNA: TGTGCCAGCAGCTCACCTTACAGGGGCGAGGACACCGGGGAGCTGTTTTTT. This encodes CASSSPYRGEDTGELFF.